This T cell receptor (beta chain) was sequenced during a study of Ad26.COV2.S vaccination and SARS-CoV-2 variants. Whole-study context: Participants got Ad26.COV2.S intramuscularly, once or twice 56 days apart.

Treatment indicated: 15 to 20 received Ad26.COV2.S at low or high dose, single or two shots; about 5 received placebo; per-sample allocation not given. Sampling was performed 63 days after the first vaccine or placebo injection. This table comes from immunoSEQ multiplex PCR, and its TCRdb copy is limited to in-frame clones, with some not included. This table holds around 380,000 clones, about 85% found once. V was pared by 3 bases and J by 4 bases, with 11 bases between. The CDR3 contains 14 residues. Germline V gene lookup returns CDR1 KGHDR and CDR2 SFDVKD. The receptor was isolated from a person between 18 and 65 years old who received the Ad26.COV2.S COVID-19 vaccine or a placebo. The material sequenced was peripheral blood, taken in a trial of Ad26.COV2.S vaccine versus placebo. The V call is TRBV24-1, the J call TRBJ1-2, with no clear D. CDR3 in amino acids: CATSDEDGTYGYTF. The CDR3 bases are TGTGCCACCAGTGATGAGGACGGTACCTATGGCTACACCTTC.